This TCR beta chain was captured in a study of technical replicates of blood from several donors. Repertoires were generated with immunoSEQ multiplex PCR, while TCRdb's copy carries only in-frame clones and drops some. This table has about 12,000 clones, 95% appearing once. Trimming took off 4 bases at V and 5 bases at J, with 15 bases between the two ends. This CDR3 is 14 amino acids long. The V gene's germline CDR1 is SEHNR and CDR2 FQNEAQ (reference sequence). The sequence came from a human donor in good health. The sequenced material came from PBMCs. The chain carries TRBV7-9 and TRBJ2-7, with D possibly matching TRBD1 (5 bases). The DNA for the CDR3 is TGTGCCAGCAGCTCCGTGGGGCCGTCCCACGAGCAGTACTTC. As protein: CASSSVGPSHEQYF.